This TCR beta chain derives from a study of blood T cells in healthy people across ages. About the study: Researchers report that template switching captured about one barcoded beta molecule per two T cells.

Each donor gave 9 to 10 milliliters of peripheral blood. Isolated per sample were at least 6 million PBMCs. The sample holds a few counts of this clonotype. The antigen is not known. The study's findings and limits: Age advanced and TCR beta diversity per million T cells fell, roughly linearly.

Through a sample-barcoded 5' primer and a J-beta primer mix, a second PCR was run for about 6 to 12 cycles. TCRdb re-derived calls from the 5' RACE reads in MiXCR, one entry per CDR3 protein. The table has approximately 800,000 distinct CDR3 sequences, 30% to 45% seen once. The sequence was collected from a man between 18 and 35 years old in good health. Sequenced material: blood.

The CDR3 protein is CASTPGRSLNEQFF. For the CDR3, the DNA is TGTGCCAGCACCCCAGGGAGGTCTCTTAATGAGCAGTTCTTC. The chain links TRBV11-2 to TRBJ2-1; a possible D gene is TRBD2 (6 bases). The length of the CDR3 is 14 residues. The ends were cut back, 7 bases at V and 7 bases at J, with 17 bases in the middle. Germline V gene lookup returns CDR1 SGHAT and CDR2 FQNNGV.